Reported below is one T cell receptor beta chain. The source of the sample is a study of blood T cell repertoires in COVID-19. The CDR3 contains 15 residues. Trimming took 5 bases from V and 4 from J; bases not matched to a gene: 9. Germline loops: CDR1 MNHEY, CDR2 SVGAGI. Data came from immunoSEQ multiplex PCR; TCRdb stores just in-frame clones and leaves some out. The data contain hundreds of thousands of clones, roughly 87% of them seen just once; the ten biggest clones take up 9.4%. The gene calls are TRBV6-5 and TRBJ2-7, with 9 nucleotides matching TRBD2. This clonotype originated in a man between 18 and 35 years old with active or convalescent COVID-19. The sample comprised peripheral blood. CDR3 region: CASSHRPAGGYEQYF. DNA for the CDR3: TGTGCCAGCAGTCACAGGCCAGCGGGGGGATACGAGCAGTACTTC.